The next 15 T cell receptor beta chains were all read from a single sample in a study of blood T cell repertoires in COVID-19. This table comes from immunoSEQ multiplex PCR, and its TCRdb copy is limited to in-frame clones, with some not included. The data contain around 270,000 clones, approximately 86% of them singletons. The source material was peripheral blood. Source of these receptors: a woman between 55 and 75 years old with COVID-19, enrolled during active disease.

V usage is TRBV5-4 and J usage is TRBJ2-3, with 7 bases identical to TRBD2. V shed 5 bases and J 6 bases; nucleotides not matched to a gene: 15. CDR3 length equals 16 residues. Germline CDR1 SGHNT, CDR2 YYREEE (reference sequence). CDR3 DNA: TGTGCCAGCAGTCAAGAGACTAGCCCGGTTGTTGATACGCAGTATTTT. Translation: CASSQETSPVVDTQYF.

The chain links TRBV6-2 or TRBV6-3 to TRBJ2-5; TRBD2 matches 10 bases. Germline V CDR1 and CDR2: MNHEY, SVGEGT. Trimming at V came to 2 bases and at J to 1 base, leaving 10 bases not matched to a gene. The CDR3 totals 18 residues. DNA of the CDR3: TGTGCCAGCAGTTACGACTGGCTAGCGGGGGAGACCCAAGAGACCCAGTACTTC. This sequence encodes CASSYDWLAGETQETQYF.

The V call is TRBV5-1, the J call TRBJ1-3, with 7 bases lining up with TRBD1. CDR1 and CDR2 from the germline V gene are SGHRS and YFSETQ. V lost 4 bases, J lost 0 bases, and 7 bases stayed unmatched. CDR3 length: 16 amino acids. CDR3 in DNA: TGCGCCAGCAGCCGGGGACAGCCGCTCTCTGGAAACACCATATATTTT. It yields the protein CASSRGQPLSGNTIYF.

The count of this clone is one. V is TRBV19 and J is TRBJ1-5; D possibly corresponds to TRBD1 (6 bases). CDR1 is LNHDA, CDR2 SQIVND, per germline (reference sequence). The CDR3 totals 17 residues. Trimming took off 6 bases at V and 2 bases at J, with 20 bases between the two ends. The DNA of the CDR3 is TGTGCCAGTAGGTGGACGGGAGGGGGAGGAGGCAATCAGCCCCAGCATTTT. Amino acid sequence: CASRWTGGGGGNQPQHF.

V gene TRBV20-1 combines with J gene TRBJ1-5, with D unresolved. Between the trimmed V and J ends, which lost 3 bases and 5 bases, there was a span of 14 bases. The CDR3 has 14 amino acids. Germline values: CDR1 DFQATT, CDR2 SNEGSKA (reference sequence). The CDR3 sequence is CSASVRGLDQPQHF. The CDR3 DNA is TGCAGTGCTAGTGTCAGAGGTCTCGATCAGCCCCAGCATTTT.

The chain uses TRBV14 and TRBJ1-2; D unclear. Trimming removed 0 bases from V and 6 bases from J, with 14 bases in between. Germline V CDR1 and CDR2: SGHDN, FVKESK. This CDR3 comprises 15 residues. The CDR3 DNA follows: TGTGCCAGCAGCCAAGATTTGCGGGCAAGGGATGGCTACACCTTC. It translates to CASSQDLRARDGYTF.

This sequence joins TRBV6-5 and TRBJ1-4; D unresolved. Germline V lookup: CDR1 MNHEY, CDR2 SVGAGI. V lost 2 bases to trimming and J lost 7 bases, with 5 bases between them. The CDR3 runs to 12 residues. CDR3 loop: CASSYGGEKLFF. The CDR3 DNA follows: TGTGCCAGCAGTTACGGCGGTGAAAAACTGTTTTTT.

The rearrangement uses TRBV5-1 and TRBJ2-5, with 9 bases identical to TRBD1. Trimming removed 4 bases from V and 2 bases from J; junction bases left unmatched: 3. This CDR3 has 14 amino acids. Per the germline V gene, CDR1 is SGHRS and CDR2 is YFSETQ. The CDR3 loop is CASSTGGRQETQYF. CDR3 nucleotides: TGCGCCAGCAGCACAGGGGGCCGACAAGAGACCCAGTACTTC. The full variable domain, rest sourced from reference TRBV5-1 and TRBJ2-5, is KAGVTQTPRYLIKTRGQQVTLSCSPISGHRSVSWYQQTPGQGLQFLFEYFSETQRNKGNFPGRFSGRQFSNSRSEMNVSTLELGDSALYLCASSTGGRQETQYFGPGTRLLVL.

The chain uses TRBV18 and TRBJ2-1; tentatively, D is TRBD1 (6 bases). Germline CDR1 reads KGHSH; CDR2 reads LQKENI. V was clipped by 4 bases and J by 6 bases, with 22 bases between them. This CDR3 is 17 amino acids long. The CDR3 coding sequence is TGTGCCAGCTCACGACCAGGGGCAGGGCGAAGGATCAATGAGCAGTTCTTC. This encodes CASSRPGAGRRINEQFF.

The V gene is TRBV6-2 or TRBV6-3, the J gene TRBJ2-2; TRBD1 matches 8 bases. V trimming: 0 bases; J trimming: 4 bases; junction bases outside the gene matches: 10. Germline-derived CDR1 and CDR2 are MNHEY and SVGEGT. The CDR3 is made up of 18 amino acids. This CDR3 reads CASSYSGVLQGGTGELFF. The CDR3 DNA is TGTGCCAGCAGTTACTCGGGTGTTTTACAGGGGGGCACCGGGGAGCTGTTTTTT.

The genes are TRBV28 and TRBJ1-1; D is ambiguous. This CDR3 region has 15 residues. The V end lost 4 bases, the J end lost 4 bases, and 16 bases lay between the germline ends. The germline V gene has CDR1 MDHEN and CDR2 SYDVKM. The CDR3 protein is CASSSPEGLATEAFF. CDR3 nucleotide sequence: TGTGCCAGCAGTTCCCCTGAGGGTTTGGCCACTGAAGCTTTCTTT. The full variable domain, in which reference TRBV28 and TRBJ1-1 provide the parts outside the CDR3, is DVKVTQSSRYLVKRTGEKVFLECVQDMDHENMFWYRQDPGLGLRLIYFSYDVKMKEKGDIPEGYSVSREKKERFSLILESASTNQTSMYLCASSSPEGLATEAFFGQGTRLTVV.

Only one count was recorded for this clone. The V call is TRBV7-2, the J call TRBJ2-7; possible D gene TRBD1, 6 bases. Germline V gene data show CDR1 as SGHTA and CDR2 as FQGNSA. This CDR3 has 16 amino acids. Trimming took 1 base from V and 1 from J, leaving 14 bases between them. The CDR3 DNA follows: TGTGCCAGCAGCTTAGACAGGGCAGTTTCTTCCTACGAGCAGTACTTC. Amino acid sequence: CASSLDRAVSSYEQYF.

This chain joins TRBV15 and TRBJ1-5; TRBD1 might be the D (5 bases). V shed 3 bases and J shed 11 bases, with 14 bases lying between them. Germline V gene sequence: CDR1 LNHNV, CDR2 YYDKDF (reference sequence). The CDR3 has 13 residues. For the CDR3, the DNA is TGTGCCACCAGCAGGGACGTCGGGGGGTCCCAGCATTTT. It specifies CATSRDVGGSQHF.

This clone has a count of ten or more. The chain recombines TRBV20-1 with TRBJ2-3, with D uncertain. Per germline, CDR1 DFQATT and CDR2 SNEGSKA (reference sequence). V lost 3 bases, J lost 1 base, and 8 bases lay in between. The CDR3 loop spans 13 amino acids. The CDR3 is CSASLSGTDTQYF. CDR3 bases: TGCAGTGCTAGTCTCAGTGGCACAGATACGCAGTATTTT.

This clone was found many times. The chain couples TRBV14 to TRBJ2-2; 7 bases match TRBD2. Germline trimming cut 4 bases from V and 3 bases from J; bases unmatched to any gene: 8. There are 16 residues in the CDR3. Germline CDR1 reads SGHDN; CDR2 reads FVKESK. The CDR3 sequence: CASSPGVLADTGELFF. The CDR3 nucleotides read TGTGCCAGCAGCCCTGGGGTGCTAGCGGACACCGGGGAGCTGTTTTTT.